These 18 T cell receptor beta chains originate from one sample sequenced in a study of vaccination effects on CD4 cells after COVID-19. Their target antigens are unknown. ViraFEST assay sequencing came after antigen-specific CD4+ T cells were expanded with viral peptide pools. After less than 11 days in culture, the CD4+ T cells were isolated. Two doses of BNT162b2 or mRNA-1273 vaccine were administered to participants. Produced via immunoSEQ multiplex PCR; TCRdb's table is partial and in-frame only. The table includes tens of thousands of clones, around 69% detected once. Sequenced here: CD4+ T cells from PBMCs cultured with HCoV-229E spike peptides, sampled after COVID-19 vaccination. These receptors came from a human donor who received a COVID-19 vaccine.

The chain has TRBV7-2 and TRBJ2-6, with D perhaps TRBD1 or TRBD2 (6 bases each). This CDR3 region has 17 residues. Trimming removed 1 base at V and 2 bases at J, with 12 bases between. From germline, CDR1 is SGHTA and CDR2 FQGNSA. The CDR3 DNA reads TGTGCCAGCAGCTTAGAGGCGGGGACAACTGGGGCCAACGTCCTGACTTTC. Translation gives CASSLEAGTTGANVLTF.

The rearrangement joins TRBV6-6 to TRBJ2-7; the match to TRBD1 covers 8 bases. This CDR3 comprises 14 residues. Germline CDR1 MNHNY, CDR2 SVGAGI (reference sequence). V was clipped by 2 bases and J by 4 bases; unmatched bases: 4. The CDR3: CASSYTRQGYEQYV. CDR3 bases: TGTGCCAGCAGTTACACGCGACAGGGGTACGAGCAGTACGTC.

The V gene is TRBV7-2, the J gene TRBJ2-1; D could derive from TRBD1 or TRBD2 (7 bases each). V gave up 4 bases and J gave up 3 bases, with 13 bases separating them. CDR1 SGHTA and CDR2 FQGNSA come from the germline V gene. The CDR3 loop spans 15 amino acids. The CDR3 DNA sequence: TGTGCCAGCAGCTCTGCAGGGGGGGGCTACAATGAGCAGTTCTTC. Protein sequence: CASSSAGGGYNEQFF.

The genes are TRBV5-1 and TRBJ1-1, with unresolved D. V was clipped by 2 bases and J by 0 bases, with 8 bases between them. This CDR3 has 14 residues. Germline-derived CDR1 and CDR2 are SGHRS and YFSETQ. This CDR3 reads CASSLGSVNTEAFF. The CDR3 DNA reads as TGCGCCAGCAGCTTAGGGTCCGTGAACACTGAAGCTTTCTTT.

The J gene is TRBJ1-5, the V gene TRBV28, with D uncertain. The germline V and J ends were trimmed by 1 base and 6 bases, with 7 bases remaining between them. This CDR3 is built from 13 residues. The germline V gene encodes CDR1 MDHEN and CDR2 SYDVKM. The chain's CDR3 is CASSLSPPQPQHF. In DNA form, the CDR3 reads TGTGCCAGCAGTTTATCTCCTCCTCAGCCCCAGCATTTT. The entire variable domain, with the rest obtained from reference TRBV28 and TRBJ1-5, is as follows: DVKVTQSSRYLVKRTGEKVFLECVQDMDHENMFWYRQDPGLGLRLIYFSYDVKMKEKGDIPEGYSVSREKKERFSLILESASTNQTSMYLCASSLSPPQPQHFGDGTRLSIL.

V usage is TRBV27 and J usage is TRBJ1-5; TRBD1 matches at 9 bases. V dropped 5 bases and J dropped 6; count of bases not matched to a gene: 8. The CDR3 is 15 amino acids. From germline, CDR1 is MNHEY and CDR2 SMNVEV (reference sequence). The CDR3 sequence: CASSPRQGVSQPQHF. DNA of the CDR3: TGTGCCAGCAGTCCTCGACAGGGGGTGAGTCAGCCCCAGCATTTT.

J is TRBJ1-1 and V is TRBV7-2; D is possibly TRBD1 (5 bases). V lost 1 base and J lost 12, with 21 bases in between. The CDR3 is 15 amino acids. CDR1 and CDR2 (germline): SGHTA, FQGNSA. The CDR3 here is CASSLGGAQALKTFF. The CDR3 DNA is TGTGCCAGCAGCTTAGGTGGGGCCCAGGCACTGAAAACTTTCTTT. The full variable domain, with the rest looked up from reference TRBV7-2 and TRBJ1-1, is GAGVSQSPSNKVTEKGKDVELRCDPISGHTALYWYRQSLGQGLEFLIYFQGNSAPDKSGLPSDRFSAERTGGSVSTLTIQRTQQEDSAVYLCASSLGGAQALKTFFGQGTRLTVV.

This clone was counted a single time. The rearrangement links TRBV2 to TRBJ2-3; D remains ambiguous. Germline CDR1 reads SNHLY; CDR2 reads FYNNEI. V was shortened by 4 bases and J by 3 bases, with 11 bases between the two germline ends. The CDR3 length is 14 residues. The CDR3 DNA sequence: TGTGCCAGCAGTGGACCGACGAGGACAGATACGCAGTATTTT. The encoded protein is CASSGPTRTDTQYF.

This rearrangement joins TRBV5-6 to TRBJ1-1; the D is unclear. Germline V CDR1 and CDR2: SGHDT, YYEEEE. The germline V and J ends were trimmed by 1 base and 4 bases, with 11 bases remaining between them. This CDR3 is 14 amino acids long. In DNA form, the CDR3 reads TGTGCCAGCAGCTTGAAGCCGAGAACCACTGAAGCTTTCTTT. Translation gives CASSLKPRTTEAFF.

V gene TRBV2 combines with J gene TRBJ2-3; D might be TRBD2 (5 bases). The V and J ends lost 4 bases and 6 bases respectively, with 8 bases between them. Germline V gene sequence: CDR1 SNHLY, CDR2 FYNNEI. CDR3 length: 12 residues. The CDR3 DNA is TGTGCCAGCAGTGTTCGAGGGGATACGCAGTATTTT. Residues: CASSVRGDTQYF.

The CDR3 nucleotides are TGCGCCAGCAGCTTGGTAGGGTTAGGTGGCTACACCTTC. Translation: CASSLVGLGGYTF. The chain combines TRBV5-1 with TRBJ1-2, with D uncertain. V was cut by 0 bases and J by 7 bases, with 10 bases left in between. From germline, CDR1 is SGHRS and CDR2 YFSETQ. CDR3 length equals 13 residues.

V gene TRBV30 combines with J gene TRBJ1-5; D possibly corresponds to TRBD1 (6 bases). Trimming removed 5 bases at V and 6 bases at J, with 11 bases between. Looked up from germline, CDR1 is GTSNPN and CDR2 is SVGIG (reference sequence). The CDR3 spans 12 residues. The CDR3 is CAWDTGSQPQHF. In nucleotides, the CDR3 is TGTGCCTGGGATACAGGGTCTCAGCCCCAGCATTTT.

The J gene is TRBJ1-2, the V gene TRBV4-2; TRBD1 might be the D (5 bases). V dropped 7 bases and J dropped 4 bases, with 16 bases sitting between them. Germline V gene lookup returns CDR1 LGHNA and CDR2 YNFKEQ. CDR3 length: 14 amino acids. Here the CDR3 DNA reads TGTGCCAGCACTTTTACGGGGGGTGGCTATGGCTACACCTTC. This translates into CASTFTGGGYGYTF.

The rearrangement joins TRBV2 to TRBJ1-3; D call uncertain. Trimming shortened V by 8 bases and J by 0 bases, and 17 bases separated the two germline ends. Germline V gene data show CDR1 as SNHLY and CDR2 as FYNNEI. CDR3 size: 16 residues. The CDR3 protein is CASAFWVRSSGNTIYF. As DNA, the CDR3 is TGTGCCAGCGCCTTTTGGGTACGCAGCTCTGGAAACACCATATATTTT.

The rearrangement links TRBV9 to TRBJ1-3, with a weak D call TRBD1 (5 bases). This CDR3 has 15 residues. The germline V gene has CDR1 SGDLS and CDR2 YYNGEE. The ends were cut back, 4 bases at V and 2 bases at J, with 13 bases in the middle. CDR3: CASSQGDIPGNTIYF. The CDR3 region has the DNA TGTGCCAGCAGCCAAGGGGATATCCCTGGAAACACCATATATTTT.

The CDR3 DNA sequence: TGTGCCAGTAGCACACTACAGGACAGGGGGCCTAGGGAGCAGTACGTC. Translation gives CASSTLQDRGPREQYV. The V and J genes are TRBV19 and TRBJ2-7, with 11 positions matching TRBD1. V lost 6 bases and J lost 7; bases outside the gene matches: 14. CDR1 is LNHDA, CDR2 SQIVND, per germline (reference sequence). The CDR3 covers 16 residues.

The genes are TRBV6-1 and TRBJ1-5; D unclear. V lost 0 bases and J lost 0, with 6 bases in between. Germline lookup yields CDR1 MNHNS and CDR2 SASEGT. This CDR3 comprises 15 residues. The CDR3 loop is CASSEAGRSNQPQHF. As DNA, the CDR3 is TGTGCCAGCAGTGAAGCTGGACGTAGCAATCAGCCCCAGCATTTT.

The chain is built from TRBV2 and TRBJ1-5; 7 bases align to TRBD1. Germline V gene sequence: CDR1 SNHLY, CDR2 FYNNEI. V was clipped by 2 bases and J by 7 bases; unmatched bases: 8. This CDR3 is 15 amino acids long. The CDR3 is CASSERQGGWQPQHF. The DNA for the CDR3 is TGTGCCAGCAGTGAAAGACAGGGAGGTTGGCAGCCCCAGCATTTT.